These 9 T cell receptor beta chains originate from one sample sequenced in a study of neurological immune-mediated disorders. From the 5' RACE reads, TCRdb called clonotypes with MiXCR, one entry per CDR3 protein. This sample has approximately 82,000 distinct CDR3 sequences, with just over 2.5% found just once. The sequencing sample was made of PBMCs. These receptors were collected from a woman in her 30s with multiple sclerosis.

This clonotype was observed at least ten times. The chain has TRBV7-9 and TRBJ2-1; D not resolved. Trimming cost V 5 bases and J 4 bases, with 6 bases left between them. The CDR3 covers 12 residues. Germline CDR1 SEHNR, CDR2 FQNEAQ (reference sequence). As DNA, the CDR3 is TGTGCCAGCAGCCTATTATACAATGAGCAGTTCTTC. It is translated as CASSLLYNEQFF.

This clonotype was counted many times. The V call is TRBV5-1, the J call TRBJ1-1; no clear D. Looked up from germline, CDR1 is SGHRS and CDR2 is YFSETQ. V dropped 1 base and J dropped 1 base, with 8 bases sitting between them. The CDR3 loop spans 14 amino acids. CDR3 nucleotide sequence: TGCGCCAGCAGCTTGACGGCAGGGAACACTGAAGCTTTCTTT. It encodes CASSLTAGNTEAFF.

Ten or more counts support this clonotype. The chain is built from TRBV25-1 and TRBJ2-3; TRBD1 or TRBD2 may be the D gene (5 bases each). CDR1 is MGHDK, CDR2 SYGVNS, per germline. The CDR3 has 13 amino acids. V was cut by 2 bases and J by 4 bases, with 7 bases left in between. The CDR3 protein is CASSEPGPDTQYF. The CDR3 nucleotides are TGTGCCAGCAGTGAACCGGGACCAGATACGCAGTATTTT.

This clonotype has a count of ten or more. This chain joins TRBV9 and TRBJ2-3, with TRBD2 identical over 11 bases. The CDR3 is 15 amino acids. The V gene's germline CDR1 is SGDLS and CDR2 YYNGEE. Losses at the gene ends were 3 bases for V and 4 bases for J; bases not matched to a gene: 4. The CDR3 region has the DNA TGTGCCAGCAGCGCGGGACTAGCGGCTCCAGATACGCAGTATTTT. Protein sequence: CASSAGLAAPDTQYF.

This clonotype was seen repeatedly, ten times or more. The chain is built from TRBV7-2 and TRBJ2-3; D gene unclear. The ends were cut back, 5 bases at V and 2 bases at J, with 11 bases in the middle. The CDR3 runs 14 residues. The germline V gene encodes CDR1 SGHTA and CDR2 FQGNSA. CDR3 nucleotides: TGTGCCAGCAGCCTGAGGATGTCCACAGATACGCAGTATTTT. Protein: CASSLRMSTDTQYF.

This clonotype was detected ten times or more. The V call is TRBV5-1, the J call TRBJ2-7; 14 bases match TRBD2. The germline V gene encodes CDR1 SGHRS and CDR2 YFSETQ. With V trimmed by 7 bases and J by 6 bases, 6 bases remained unmatched. This CDR3 is 14 amino acids long. DNA of the CDR3: TGCGCCAGCGGCCAGACTAGCGGGAGGGCCGAGCAGTACTTC. Protein sequence: CASGQTSGRAEQYF.

In its sample, this clonotype was seen many times. The chain links TRBV20-1 to TRBJ2-4; TRBD2 aligns across 8 bases. The ends lost 6 bases at V and 8 bases at J; junction bases unmatched: 12. CDR1 and CDR2 (germline): DFQATT, SNEGSKA (reference sequence). The CDR3 is 14 residues long. The CDR3 region is CSAKPGLGVDIQYF. The CDR3 region has the DNA TGCAGTGCGAAACCGGGACTAGGGGTCGACATTCAGTACTTC.

This clonotype came up many times. The chain combines TRBV6-2 or TRBV6-3 with TRBJ2-1, with TRBD2 matching 9 bases. V lost 7 bases and J lost 3; bases outside the gene matches: 4. The CDR3 is 14 residues long. The germline V gene encodes CDR1 MNHEY and CDR2 SVGEGT. CDR3 protein: CASNRLADYNEQFF. DNA for the CDR3: TGTGCCAGCAATAGACTAGCGGACTACAATGAGCAGTTCTTC.

This clonotype has ten or more counts. J is TRBJ1-2 and V is TRBV20-1, with 9 bases fitting TRBD1. Germline assignment: CDR1 DFQATT and CDR2 SNEGSKA (reference sequence). The CDR3 contains 12 residues. The ends lost 6 bases at V and 8 bases at J; junction bases unmatched: 7. CDR3 coding DNA: TGCAGTGCCATACCGGGACAGGGAGGCTACACCTTC. Encoded protein: CSAIPGQGGYTF.